This TCR beta chain was captured by sequencing in a study of early stage breast cancer tumors. Across the whole study: About 70% of the 16 invasive tumors were ER+, PR+ and HER2-.

TCRdb keeps only in-frame clones here, not all; method: immunoSEQ multiplex PCR. The sample records some 10,000 clones, 64% being singletons. CDR3 length: 16 amino acids. Germline assignment: CDR1 SQVTM and CDR2 ANQGSEA. The V end was cut by 1 base, the J end by 2 bases, with 17 bases between. This clone was detected only once. The antigen remains unidentified. Regarding the study as a whole: Tumor and normal breast were distinguished via blood comparison in about 90% of the 16 patients.

The clonotype was recovered from a person in their sixties with breast cancer. This rearrangement joins TRBV29-1 to TRBJ2-5; D is perhaps TRBD1 (6 bases). The sample consisted of breast tumor tissue. The CDR3 DNA follows: TGCAGCGTTGAAGGGGACATACGCCCGACGCAAGAGACCCAGTACTTC. As protein: CSVEGDIRPTQETQYF.